A selection of T cell receptor beta chains follows, all from one sample in a study of blood T cell repertoires in COVID-19. Libraries were prepared by immunoSEQ multiplex PCR; TCRdb keeps only in-frame clonotypes and omits some of them. The table shows 40,000 to 45,000 clones, with just under 70% occurring only once. Sequencing input: peripheral blood. These receptors came from a man older than 75 with acute or convalescent COVID-19. The CDR3 runs from the conserved cysteine through the conserved F or W. The order of the fields is V gene, J gene, D gene, clone size, CDR3 protein, CDR3 DNA. D genes are given only for firm matches. Some rows have no size entry. The others give once, few or many, or a class for an expanded clone.

v_call: TRBV6-2/TRBV6-3
j_call: TRBJ2-1
d_call: TRBD2
clone_size: .
cdr3_aa: CASSYRLAGVSRSLYNEQFF
cdr3_nt: TGTGCCAGCAGTTACCGACTAGCGGGGGTATCACGTTCGCTCTACAATGAGCAGTTCTTC

v_call: TRBV5-1
j_call: TRBJ2-2
d_call: .
clone_size: .
cdr3_aa: CASSTDREGGELFF
cdr3_nt: TGCGCCAGCAGCACGGACAGGGAGGGCGGGGAGCTGTTTTTT

v_call: TRBV7-9
j_call: TRBJ2-4
d_call: TRBD2
clone_size: .
cdr3_aa: CASSPPGLAGGLAKNIQYF
cdr3_nt: TGTGCCAGCAGCCCACCGGGACTAGCGGGAGGGCTAGCCAAAAACATTCAGTACTTC

v_call: TRBV6-5
j_call: TRBJ1-1
d_call: TRBD1
clone_size: .
cdr3_aa: CASSYSIDRVEAFF
cdr3_nt: TGTGCCAGCAGTTACTCGATTGACAGGGTAGAAGCTTTCTTT

v_call: TRBV7-2
j_call: TRBJ2-5
d_call: .
clone_size: once
cdr3_aa: CASSLSVQETQYF
cdr3_nt: TGTGCCAGCAGCTTATCGGTACAAGAGACCCAGTACTTC

v_call: TRBV10-1
j_call: TRBJ2-1
d_call: TRBD2
clone_size: .
cdr3_aa: CASSLAGSSYNEQFF
cdr3_nt: TGCGCCAGCAGTCTAGCGGGATCCTCCTACAATGAGCAGTTCTTC

v_call: TRBV30
j_call: TRBJ2-5
d_call: .
clone_size: few
cdr3_aa: CAWSGQQETQYF
cdr3_nt: TGTGCCTGGAGTGGACAGCAAGAGACCCAGTACTTC

v_call: TRBV6-5
j_call: TRBJ1-5
d_call: .
clone_size: medium-sized
cdr3_aa: CASIPSAGPQPQHF
cdr3_nt: TGTGCCAGCATTCCCAGCGCGGGGCCCCAGCCCCAGCATTTT

v_call: TRBV4-1
j_call: TRBJ2-2
d_call: .
clone_size: .
cdr3_aa: CASSLAGGDTGELFF
cdr3_nt: TGCGCCAGCAGCCTAGCCGGGGGTGACACCGGGGAGCTGTTTTTT

v_call: TRBV6-5
j_call: TRBJ2-1
d_call: TRBD2
clone_size: .
cdr3_aa: CATSGESDEQFF
cdr3_nt: TGTGCCACCAGCGGGGAGTCCGATGAGCAGTTCTTC

v_call: TRBV5-4
j_call: TRBJ2-3
d_call: TRBD2
clone_size: .
cdr3_aa: CASSFPTSGRTDTQYF
cdr3_nt: TGTGCCAGCAGCTTCCCAACTAGCGGGAGAACAGATACGCAGTATTTT

v_call: TRBV5-4
j_call: TRBJ1-1
d_call: .
clone_size: .
cdr3_aa: CASSLGRENTEAFF
cdr3_nt: TGTGCCAGCAGCTTAGGGCGGGAGAACACTGAAGCTTTCTTT

v_call: TRBV20-1
j_call: TRBJ1-5
d_call: .
clone_size: .
cdr3_aa: CSAQGDQPQHF
cdr3_nt: TGCAGTGCACAGGGTGATCAGCCCCAGCATTTT

v_call: TRBV5-4
j_call: TRBJ1-2
d_call: TRBD1
clone_size: .
cdr3_aa: CASSLDRGYGYTF
cdr3_nt: TGTGCCAGCAGCTTGGACAGGGGCTATGGCTACACCTTC

v_call: TRBV30
j_call: TRBJ1-1
d_call: TRBD1
clone_size: .
cdr3_aa: CAWSVRDRDTEAFF
cdr3_nt: TGTGCCTGGAGTGTGAGGGACAGGGACACTGAAGCTTTCTTT

v_call: TRBV6-2/TRBV6-3
j_call: TRBJ2-1
d_call: TRBD2
clone_size: once
cdr3_aa: CASSYGGSGRAGNEQFF
cdr3_nt: TGTGCCAGCAGTTACGGTGGTAGCGGGAGGGCCGGCAATGAGCAGTTCTTC

v_call: TRBV11-3
j_call: TRBJ2-1
d_call: .
clone_size: few
cdr3_aa: CASSFGPRDEQFF
cdr3_nt: TGTGCCAGCAGCTTCGGCCCCAGGGATGAGCAGTTCTTC

v_call: TRBV7-9
j_call: TRBJ2-3
d_call: .
clone_size: .
cdr3_aa: CASSTKTGASTDTQYF
cdr3_nt: TGTGCCAGCAGCACCAAGACGGGAGCTAGCACAGATACGCAGTATTTT

v_call: TRBV24-1
j_call: TRBJ1-1
d_call: .
clone_size: .
cdr3_aa: CATRRLDRMNTEAFF
cdr3_nt: TGTGCCACCCGTAGACTGGACAGAATGAACACTGAAGCTTTCTTT

v_call: TRBV7-9
j_call: TRBJ2-1
d_call: .
clone_size: .
cdr3_aa: CASSLPSRGGNEQFF
cdr3_nt: TGTGCCAGCAGCTTACCATCACGGGGAGGCAATGAGCAGTTCTTC

v_call: TRBV7-2
j_call: TRBJ2-1
d_call: .
clone_size: once
cdr3_aa: CASSLASRSYNEQFF
cdr3_nt: TGTGCCAGCAGCTTAGCCAGTCGCTCCTACAATGAGCAGTTCTTC

v_call: TRBV6-6
j_call: TRBJ2-7
d_call: TRBD1
clone_size: .
cdr3_aa: CASSYRRDRGWEQYF
cdr3_nt: TGTGCCAGCAGTTACCGGCGGGACAGGGGTTGGGAGCAGTACTTC

v_call: TRBV21-1
j_call: TRBJ1-4
d_call: .
clone_size: .
cdr3_aa: CASSKVAGGNEKLFF
cdr3_nt: .

v_call: TRBV30
j_call: TRBJ1-2
d_call: .
clone_size: few
cdr3_aa: CAWSSPIQGYTF
cdr3_nt: TGTGCCTGGAGTTCCCCGATTCAGGGCTACACCTTC

v_call: TRBV27
j_call: TRBJ2-2
d_call: TRBD2
clone_size: .
cdr3_aa: CASSFRSGGRIGELFF
cdr3_nt: TGTGCCAGCAGCTTTAGGAGCGGGGGGCGAATCGGGGAGCTGTTTTTT

v_call: TRBV9
j_call: TRBJ1-1
d_call: .
clone_size: .
cdr3_aa: CASSPHGDTEAFF
cdr3_nt: TGTGCCAGCAGCCCTCACGGGGACACTGAAGCTTTCTTT

v_call: TRBV3-1/TRBV3-2
j_call: TRBJ1-5
d_call: TRBD1
clone_size: .
cdr3_aa: CASSRGRGKGGGNQPQHF
cdr3_nt: TGTGCCAGCAGCCGTGGCAGGGGGAAAGGTGGGGGCAATCAGCCCCAGCATTTT

v_call: TRBV29-1
j_call: TRBJ2-5
d_call: TRBD2
clone_size: .
cdr3_aa: CSVSSGGAVGETQYF
cdr3_nt: TGCAGCGTTTCTAGCGGGGGCGCAGTCGGGGAGACCCAGTACTTC

v_call: TRBV4-2
j_call: TRBJ2-7
d_call: .
clone_size: .
cdr3_aa: CASSQGESGTYEQYF
cdr3_nt: TGTGCCAGCAGCCAAGGGGAGTCGGGAACCTACGAGCAGTACTTC

v_call: TRBV29-1
j_call: TRBJ1-2
d_call: .
clone_size: once
cdr3_aa: CSVEAGANYYGYTF
cdr3_nt: TGCAGCGTTGAAGCTGGGGCAAATTACTATGGCTACACCTTC

v_call: TRBV5-1
j_call: TRBJ2-7
d_call: .
clone_size: .
cdr3_aa: CASRAGLTYEQYF
cdr3_nt: TGCGCCAGCAGGGCGGGGCTTACCTACGAGCAGTACTTC

v_call: TRBV12-3/TRBV12-4
j_call: TRBJ1-4
d_call: TRBD1
clone_size: few
cdr3_aa: CASSRGTVNSWGF
cdr3_nt: TGTGCCAGCAGTAGAGGGACAGTCAATTCCTGGGGCTTT

v_call: TRBV7-8
j_call: TRBJ1-1
d_call: .
clone_size: .
cdr3_aa: CASSSTPTEAFF
cdr3_nt: TGTGCCAGCAGCTCGACACCTACCGAGGCTTTCTTT

v_call: TRBV18
j_call: TRBJ1-1
d_call: TRBD1
clone_size: .
cdr3_aa: CASSPISGQMNTEAFF
cdr3_nt: TGTGCCAGCTCACCTATATCGGGACAGATGAACACTGAAGCTTTCTTT

v_call: TRBV18
j_call: TRBJ1-1
d_call: .
clone_size: .
cdr3_aa: CASSPLSVGENTEAFF
cdr3_nt: TGTGCCAGCTCACCACTTAGTGTTGGAGAGAACACTGAAGCTTTCTTT

v_call: TRBV2
j_call: TRBJ1-2
d_call: .
clone_size: .
cdr3_aa: CASTQTVYGYTF
cdr3_nt: TGTGCCAGCACCCAGACTGTCTATGGCTACACCTTC

v_call: TRBV11-2
j_call: TRBJ1-4
d_call: TRBD1
clone_size: once
cdr3_aa: CASSLGQGFNEKLFF
cdr3_nt: TGTGCCAGCAGCTTAGGACAGGGTTTTAATGAAAAACTGTTTTTT

v_call: TRBV10-3
j_call: TRBJ1-4
d_call: TRBD1
clone_size: .
cdr3_aa: CAIGTATNEKLFF
cdr3_nt: TGTGCCATCGGGACAGCAACTAATGAAAAACTGTTTTTT

v_call: TRBV19
j_call: TRBJ1-6
d_call: TRBD1
clone_size: .
cdr3_aa: CASSTPTGGSYNSPLHF
cdr3_nt: TGTGCCAGTAGTACCCCGACAGGGGGCTCCTATAATTCACCCCTCCACTTT

v_call: TRBV5-1
j_call: TRBJ2-1
d_call: .
clone_size: .
cdr3_aa: CASSAGLSMNNEQFF
cdr3_nt: TGCGCCAGCAGCGCCGGACTCTCGATGAACAATGAGCAGTTCTTC